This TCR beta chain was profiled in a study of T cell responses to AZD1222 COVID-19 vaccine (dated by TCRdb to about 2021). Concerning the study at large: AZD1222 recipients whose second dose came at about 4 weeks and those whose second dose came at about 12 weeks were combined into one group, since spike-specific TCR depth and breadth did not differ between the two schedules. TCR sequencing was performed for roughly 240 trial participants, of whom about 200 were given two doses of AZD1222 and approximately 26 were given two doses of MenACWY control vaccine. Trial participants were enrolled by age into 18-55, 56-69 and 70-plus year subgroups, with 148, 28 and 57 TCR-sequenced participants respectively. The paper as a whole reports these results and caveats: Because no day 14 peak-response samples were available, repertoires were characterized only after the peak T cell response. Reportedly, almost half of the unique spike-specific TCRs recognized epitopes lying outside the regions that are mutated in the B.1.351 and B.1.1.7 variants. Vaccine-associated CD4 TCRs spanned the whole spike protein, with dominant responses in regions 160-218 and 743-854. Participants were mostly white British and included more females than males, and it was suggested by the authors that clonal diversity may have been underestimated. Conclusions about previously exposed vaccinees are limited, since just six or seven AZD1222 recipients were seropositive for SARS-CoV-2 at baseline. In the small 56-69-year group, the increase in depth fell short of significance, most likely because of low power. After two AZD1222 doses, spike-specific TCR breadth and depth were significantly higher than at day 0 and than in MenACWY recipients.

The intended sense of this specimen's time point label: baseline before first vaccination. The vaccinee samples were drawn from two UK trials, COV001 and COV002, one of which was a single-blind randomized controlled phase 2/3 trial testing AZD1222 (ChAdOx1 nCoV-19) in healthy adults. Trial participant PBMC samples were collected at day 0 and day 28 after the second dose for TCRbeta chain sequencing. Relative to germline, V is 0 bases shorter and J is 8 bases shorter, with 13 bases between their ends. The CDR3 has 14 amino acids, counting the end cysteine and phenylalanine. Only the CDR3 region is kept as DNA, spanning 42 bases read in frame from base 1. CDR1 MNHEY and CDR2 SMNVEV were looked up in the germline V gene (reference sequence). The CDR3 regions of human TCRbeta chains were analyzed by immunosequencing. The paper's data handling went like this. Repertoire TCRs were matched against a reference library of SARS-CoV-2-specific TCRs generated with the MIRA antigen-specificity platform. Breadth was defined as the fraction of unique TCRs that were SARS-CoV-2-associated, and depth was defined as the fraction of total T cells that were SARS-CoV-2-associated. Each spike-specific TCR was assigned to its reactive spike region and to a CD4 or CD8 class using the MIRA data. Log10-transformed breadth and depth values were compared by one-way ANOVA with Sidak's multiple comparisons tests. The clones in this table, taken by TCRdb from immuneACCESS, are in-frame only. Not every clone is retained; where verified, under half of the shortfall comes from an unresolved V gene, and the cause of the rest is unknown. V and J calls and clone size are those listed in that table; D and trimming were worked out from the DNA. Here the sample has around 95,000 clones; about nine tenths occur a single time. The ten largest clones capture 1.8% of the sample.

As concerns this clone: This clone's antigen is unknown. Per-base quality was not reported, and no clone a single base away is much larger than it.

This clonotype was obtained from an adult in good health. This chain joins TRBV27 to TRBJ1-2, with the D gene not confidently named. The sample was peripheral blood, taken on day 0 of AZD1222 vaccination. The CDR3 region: CASSLSYGVNGYTF. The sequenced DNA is TGTGCCAGCAGTTTATCGTATGGGGTTAACGGCTACACCTTC.